This T cell receptor beta chain appears in the sequencing data of a study of blood T cell repertoires in COVID-19 (TCRdb year 2020). About the full investigation: Collaborator samples came from the United States, Italy and Spain and covered acute and convalescent phases of COVID-19. Sample metadata almost always included a de-identified subject ID, COVID-19 status, age in years and sex. The samples were drawn from two sources: the first 160 participants of the ongoing ImmuneRACE study, and 1,254 subjects contributed by 6 global collaborators. A freely available public database, intended as a resource for researchers studying the immune response to SARS-CoV-2, is where the repertoires were released. The prospective study material was composed of cDNA or gDNA derived from T cells, B-cell-depleted T cells, or PBMCs. Deeply sampled blood TCRbeta repertoires from subjects exposed to, actively infected with, or recovered from COVID-19 were included in the dataset. Where available, HLA class I and class II types were obtained from metadata supplied by the sample provider rather than from assay-based typing.

The collaborating institutions used their own protocols to collect whole blood in K2EDTA tubes. Collaborator samples were shipped for TCRbeta analysis as frozen whole blood, isolated PBMCs, or DNA extracted from either sample type. TCRbeta CDR3 regions were amplified from genomic DNA using the immunoSEQ Assay, a bias-controlled multiplex PCR. Processing in the source paper ran as follows. The number of nucleated cells in each sample was estimated from the amplification of reference gene primers within the assay. Sequence reads were collapsed and filtered to measure the absolute abundance of every unique TCRbeta CDR3 rearrangement. For each sample, productive Simpson clonality was calculated by taking the square root of Simpson's diversity index across productive rearrangements. Not all clones reach the TCRdb copy of this immuneACCESS table, which keeps in-frame sequences only. Checked studies attribute under half of the gap to unresolved V genes and leave the rest unexplained. V and J calls and clone size are those listed in that table; D and trimming were worked out from the DNA. This sample has hundreds of thousands of clones in its table, and roughly 90% of those were observed once. Jointly, the top ten make up 1.4% of the sample.

Comments on this clone: Its antigen is still unknown. Within one base of it there is no much larger clone, and no base qualities were kept.

In the germline V gene, CDR1 corresponds to SGHDN and CDR2 to FVKESK. From the cysteine up to the phenylalanine, the CDR3 has a length of 14 residues. Just the 42-base CDR3 DNA is kept, in frame starting at base 1. Trimmed from V: 5 bases; trimmed from J: 4 bases; junction bases lacking a gene match: 6. Beyond this particular receptor, the publication reports: The quantity of clinical and demographic metadata differed by source and by participant and was supplied without curation.

The sequence is built from TRBV14 and TRBJ1-2, with 8 bases matching TRBD1. Sequenced: peripheral blood. The sequence was obtained from a woman in her 30s with active or convalescent COVID-19. The CDR3 loop reads CASSTGQGVYGYTF. The DNA sequence is as follows: TGTGCCAGCAGCACAGGACAGGGTGTCTATGGCTACACCTTC.